Following are 14 T cell receptor beta chains from one sample sequenced in a study of a mutant IDH1 vaccine in newly diagnosed glioma. Indicated time point: week 11, during vaccination. Each vaccine dose was 300 ug of mutant IDH1 20-mer peptide, with topical imiquimod. These receptors are not linked to any known antigen. Profiling relied on immunoSEQ multiplex PCR, and the TCRdb table lists in-frame clones only, not all of them. The data contain about 62,000 clones, around 89% of them singletons. The sequences come from PBMCs, collected from a glioma patient whose treatment included an IDH1 peptide vaccine. The origin of the receptors is a man aged 40-49 years with glioma.

The gene calls are TRBV27 and TRBJ1-1; the D is unclear. The CDR3 length is 13 residues. Trimming removed 5 bases at V and 4 bases at J, with 11 bases between. Germline V gives CDR1 MNHEY, CDR2 SMNVEV (reference sequence). Here the CDR3 DNA reads TGTGCCAGCAGTCCCGCCGGAGGCACTGAAGCTTTCTTT. Translation: CASSPAGGTEAFF.

The CDR3 nucleotides read TGTGCCAGCAGGACCGATGCACTAGCAAATGAGCAGTTCTTC. The encoded protein is CASRTDALANEQFF. The chain employs TRBV2 and TRBJ2-1, with D maybe TRBD2 (6 bases). Trimming removed 6 bases at V and 7 bases at J, with 16 bases between. CDR1 and CDR2 (germline): SNHLY, FYNNEI. The CDR3 is made up of 14 amino acids.

The V call is TRBV5-1, the J call TRBJ2-1; D tentatively fits TRBD1 or TRBD2 (5 bases each). The CDR3 length is 14 residues. The germline V and J ends were trimmed by 4 bases and 8 bases, with 16 bases remaining between them. Looked up from germline, CDR1 is SGHRS and CDR2 is YFSETQ. The CDR3 reads CASSPEGWGDEQFF. In DNA form, the CDR3 reads TGCGCCAGCAGCCCCGAGGGGTGGGGAGATGAGCAGTTCTTC.

The chain links TRBV27 to TRBJ2-1, with 9 bases aligning to TRBD1. The CDR3 consists of 15 residues. The V gene end was trimmed by 2 bases and the J gene end by 4 bases; junction bases not matched to a gene: 3. Per germline, CDR1 MNHEY and CDR2 SMNVEV (reference sequence). The CDR3 sequence: CASSLGTGNYNEQFF. In DNA form, the CDR3 reads TGTGCCAGCAGTTTAGGGACAGGGAATTACAATGAGCAGTTCTTC.

The gene calls are TRBV18 and TRBJ2-3, with 11 bases fitting TRBD2. CDR3 length: 15 residues. V lost 0 bases to trimming and J lost 10 bases; unmatched junction nucleotides: 6. Per the germline V gene, CDR1 is KGHSH and CDR2 is LQKENI. CDR3 region: CASSPPTSGDLPQYF. CDR3 coding DNA: TGTGCCAGCTCACCACCGACTAGCGGGGACCTCCCGCAGTATTTT.

The chain couples TRBV7-6 to TRBJ2-1, with D possibly being TRBD1 or TRBD2 (5 bases each). The CDR3 is made up of 13 amino acids. Germline V gene data show CDR1 as SGHVS and CDR2 as FNYEAQ. The V end lost 5 bases, the J end lost 10 bases, and 15 bases lay between the germline ends. The CDR3 DNA reads as TGTGCCAGCAGCCACCCGAAGGGACGGGAGCAGTTCTTC. It encodes CASSHPKGREQFF.

The V and J genes are TRBV28 and TRBJ2-7; 9 positions match TRBD2. J lost 5 bases, V lost 2 bases, and 10 bases had no gene match. Germline V gene sequence: CDR1 MDHEN, CDR2 SYDVKM. The CDR3 is 16 amino acids. CDR3 DNA: TGTGCCAGCAGTTTACCCCGCGGGAGGGCGACCGACGAGCAGTACTTC. Translated: CASSLPRGRATDEQYF.

The CDR3 spells CASSLWDRGSGNTIYF. The DNA of the CDR3 is TGCGCCAGCAGCCTATGGGACAGGGGGTCTGGAAACACCATATATTTT. This sequence joins TRBV4-1 and TRBJ1-3, with 11 positions matching TRBD1. Trimming removed 4 bases from V and 1 base from J; junction bases left unmatched: 3. The CDR3 length is 16 residues. Germline CDR1 and CDR2: MGHRA and YSYEKL.

This sequence joins TRBV6-5 and TRBJ2-1, with D tentatively TRBD1 or TRBD2 (5 bases each). The germline CDR1 and CDR2 sequences are MNHEY and SVGAGI. Trimming cost V 3 bases and J 9 bases, with 15 bases left between them. This CDR3 spans 14 amino acids. CDR3 region: CASSYRGQGTEQFF. The CDR3, as DNA: TGTGCCAGCAGTTATCGCGGGCAGGGCACTGAGCAGTTCTTC.

This chain connects TRBV5-5 to TRBJ2-3, with a tentative D call TRBD2 (7 bases). V dropped 1 base and J dropped 4 bases, with 13 bases sitting between them. CDR3 length: 15 amino acids. In germline, CDR1 is SGHKS, CDR2 YYEKEE (reference sequence). The CDR3 DNA follows: TGTGCCAGCAGCTTGTGGGGGGGCAGGCCAGATACGCAGTATTTT. Encoded protein: CASSLWGGRPDTQYF.

The rearrangement joins TRBV28 to TRBJ1-2, with 7 bases that match TRBD1. J was trimmed by 6 bases and V by 7 bases; bases with no gene match: 11. Germline CDR1 is MDHEN and CDR2 is SYDVKM. The CDR3 loop spans 14 amino acids. The CDR3 DNA reads TGTGCCAGCACCGCGCAGGGGGTGAGGGATGGCTACACCTTC. This translates into CASTAQGVRDGYTF.

The rearrangement uses TRBV7-3 and TRBJ2-3; tentative D call: TRBD2 (7 bases). V lost 5 bases, J lost 1 base, and 22 bases lay in between. The V gene's germline CDR1 is SGHTA and CDR2 FQGTGA. CDR3 size: 18 residues. In nucleotides, the CDR3 is TGTGCCAGCAGCCTCCTCCCGGGGGCTAGCGGTCGCACAGATACGCAGTATTTT. This encodes CASSLLPGASGRTDTQYF.

The rearrangement joins TRBV5-5 to TRBJ2-2, with 9 bases lining up with TRBD2. CDR1 and CDR2 (germline): SGHKS, YYEKEE (reference sequence). Trimming removed 7 bases from V and 5 bases from J; junction bases left unmatched: 18. This CDR3 comprises 18 residues. Written as DNA, the CDR3 is TGTGCCAGCCCCCGGGGAGGGGCGGGAGGGCCTGCGACCGGGGAGCTGTTTTTT. Residues: CASPRGGAGGPATGELFF.

This clone was observed a few times. CDR3 region: CASSPRTTLGYNEQFF. The CDR3 DNA follows: TGTGCCAGCAGCCCAAGGACAACGCTGGGCTACAATGAGCAGTTCTTC. The genes are TRBV4-2 and TRBJ2-1, with D possibly being TRBD1 (5 bases). Germline V gene lookup returns CDR1 LGHNA and CDR2 YNFKEQ. The CDR3 contains 16 residues. V was clipped by 4 bases and J by 3 bases, with 16 bases between them.